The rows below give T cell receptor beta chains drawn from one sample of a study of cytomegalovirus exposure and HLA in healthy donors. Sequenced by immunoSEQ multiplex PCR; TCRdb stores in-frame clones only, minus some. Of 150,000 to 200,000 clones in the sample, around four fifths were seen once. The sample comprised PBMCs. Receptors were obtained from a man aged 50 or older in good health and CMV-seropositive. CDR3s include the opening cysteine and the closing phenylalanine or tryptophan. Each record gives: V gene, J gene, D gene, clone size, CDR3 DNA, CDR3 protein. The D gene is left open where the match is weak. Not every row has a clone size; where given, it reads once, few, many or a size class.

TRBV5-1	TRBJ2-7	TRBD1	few	TGCGCCAGCAGCGCCGGGACAGGGGGTGACGAGCAGTACTTC	CASSAGTGGDEQYF
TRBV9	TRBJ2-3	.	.	TGTGCCAGCAGCGTTGGTTTCGCGGGGGCTGGAGATACGCAGTATTTT	CASSVGFAGAGDTQYF
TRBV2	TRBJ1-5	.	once	TGTGCCAGCAGAGACAGAAGGCAACAGCCCCAGCATTTT	CASRDRRQQPQHF
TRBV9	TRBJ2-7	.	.	TGTGCCAGCAGCGTTGGGTGGGGCGAGAACTACGAGCAGTACTTC	CASSVGWGENYEQYF
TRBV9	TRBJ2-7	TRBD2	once	TGTGCCAGCAGCGTAGGGGAGCGGGGGACGTACGAGCAGTACTTC	CASSVGERGTYEQYF
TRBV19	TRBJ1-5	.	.	TGTGCCAGTAGTCCTAACAGAAATCAGCCCCAGCATTTT	CASSPNRNQPQHF
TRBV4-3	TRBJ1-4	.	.	TGCGCCAGCAGCCACCGGGGGGGTAATGAAAAACTGTTTTTT	CASSHRGGNEKLFF
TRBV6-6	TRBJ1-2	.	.	TGTGCCAGCAGCTTCGGTGGAGAGTATGGCTACACCTTC	CASSFGGEYGYTF
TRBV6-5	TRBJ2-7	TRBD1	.	TGTGCCAGCAGGGGGACAGGGGGGAGTTACGAGCAGTACTTC	CASRGTGGSYEQYF
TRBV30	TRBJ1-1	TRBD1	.	TGTGCCTGGAGTATGGGGACAGCATTCACTGAAGCTTTCTTT	CAWSMGTAFTEAFF
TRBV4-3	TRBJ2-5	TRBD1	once	TGCGCCAGCAGCCAAGGTGGCGACAGGGGTGAGACCCAGTACTTC	CASSQGGDRGETQYF
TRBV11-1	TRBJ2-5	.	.	TGTGCCAGCAGCTTAGCTCTAGGGGCAGAACAAGAGACCCAGTACTTC	CASSLALGAEQETQYF
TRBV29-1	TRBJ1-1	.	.	TGCAGCGTCGATAATTCGGACACTGAAGCTTTCTTT	CSVDNSDTEAFF
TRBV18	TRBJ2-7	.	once	TGTGCCAGCTCACCACTCACATCCTCCTACGAGCAGTACTTC	CASSPLTSSYEQYF
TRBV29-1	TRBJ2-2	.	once	TGCAGCGTAGGGAATGACAGGTCCGGGGAGCTGTTTTTT	CSVGNDRSGELFF
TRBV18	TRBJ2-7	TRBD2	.	TGTGCCAGCTCACGGAGGACTAGCGGGAGCGACGAGCAGTACTTC	CASSRRTSGSDEQYF
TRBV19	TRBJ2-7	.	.	TGTGCCAGTAGTATACGCCAGTTGGACGAGCAGTACTTC	CASSIRQLDEQYF
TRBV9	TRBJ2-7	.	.	TGTGCCAGCAGCGTAGATCTTAGCGGAACCTACGAGCAGTACTTC	CASSVDLSGTYEQYF
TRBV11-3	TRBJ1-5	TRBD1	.	TGTGCCAGCAGCTTAGAGTTGGGGGGCAGGGGGCGGCATCAGCCCCAGCATTTT	CASSLELGGRGRHQPQHF
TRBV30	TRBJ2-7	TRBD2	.	TGTGCCTGGGGAAAACTAGCGGGAGTAGGGGAGCAGTACTTC	CAWGKLAGVGEQYF
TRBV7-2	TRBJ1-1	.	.	TGTGCCAGCAGCTTGACACTGAACACTGAAGCTTTCTTT	CASSLTLNTEAFF
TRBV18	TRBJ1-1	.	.	TGTGCCAGCTCAGCACTCGAGTTAGCGAACACTGAAGCTTTCTTT	CASSALELANTEAFF
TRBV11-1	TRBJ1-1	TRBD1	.	TGTGCCAGCAGCCGCGACAGGGGATGGGGTGAAGCTTTCTTT	CASSRDRGWGEAFF
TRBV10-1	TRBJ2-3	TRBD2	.	TGCGCCGGGGGGGCTAGCGGGAGACTCGATACGCAGTATTTT	CAGGASGRLDTQYF
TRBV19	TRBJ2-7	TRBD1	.	TGTGCCAGTAGTATAGCTGGGCCAGGGGGCGAGCAGTACTTC	CASSIAGPGGEQYF